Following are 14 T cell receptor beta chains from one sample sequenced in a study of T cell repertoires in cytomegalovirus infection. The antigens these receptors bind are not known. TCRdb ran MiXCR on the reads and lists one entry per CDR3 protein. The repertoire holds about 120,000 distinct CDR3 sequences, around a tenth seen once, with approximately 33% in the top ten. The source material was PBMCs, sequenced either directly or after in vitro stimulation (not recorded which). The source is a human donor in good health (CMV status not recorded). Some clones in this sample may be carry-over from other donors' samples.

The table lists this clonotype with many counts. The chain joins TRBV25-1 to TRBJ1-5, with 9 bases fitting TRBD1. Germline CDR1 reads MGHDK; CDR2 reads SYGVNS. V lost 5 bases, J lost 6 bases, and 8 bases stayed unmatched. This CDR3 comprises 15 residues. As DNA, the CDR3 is TGTGCCAGCAGTTCACGACAGGGGGAAGGTCAGCCCCAGCATTTT. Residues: CASSSRQGEGQPQHF.

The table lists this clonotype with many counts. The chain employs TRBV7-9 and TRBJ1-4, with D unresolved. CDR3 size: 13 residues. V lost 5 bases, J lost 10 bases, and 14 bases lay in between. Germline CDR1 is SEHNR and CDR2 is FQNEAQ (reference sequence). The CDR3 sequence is CASSTREVGKLFF. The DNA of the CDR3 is TGTGCCAGCAGCACACGGGAGGTCGGAAAACTGTTTTTT.

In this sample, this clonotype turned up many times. The CDR3 coding sequence is TGTGCCAGCAGTTACTCTACAGGGGGATTGGACACTGAAGCTTTCTTT. Its protein product is CASSYSTGGLDTEAFF. The gene calls are TRBV6-2 or TRBV6-3 and TRBJ1-1; 8 nucleotides align to TRBD1. Looked up from germline, CDR1 is MNHEY and CDR2 is SVGEGT. The CDR3 has 16 amino acids. V gave up 0 bases and J gave up 3 bases; unmatched junction bases: 6.

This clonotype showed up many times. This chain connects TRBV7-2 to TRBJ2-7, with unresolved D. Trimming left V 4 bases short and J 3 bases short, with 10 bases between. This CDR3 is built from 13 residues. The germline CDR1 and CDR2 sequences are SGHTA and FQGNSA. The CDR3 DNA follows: TGTGCCAGCAGCTCGGACCCGGGCTACGAGCAGTACGTC. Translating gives CASSSDPGYEQYV.

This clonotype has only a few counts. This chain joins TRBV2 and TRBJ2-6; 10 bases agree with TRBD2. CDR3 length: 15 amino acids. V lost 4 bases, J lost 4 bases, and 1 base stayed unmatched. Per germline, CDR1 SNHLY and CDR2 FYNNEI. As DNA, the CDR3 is TGTGCCAGCAGTGTTAGCGGGAGGGGGGCCAACGTCCTGACTTTC. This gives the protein CASSVSGRGANVLTF.

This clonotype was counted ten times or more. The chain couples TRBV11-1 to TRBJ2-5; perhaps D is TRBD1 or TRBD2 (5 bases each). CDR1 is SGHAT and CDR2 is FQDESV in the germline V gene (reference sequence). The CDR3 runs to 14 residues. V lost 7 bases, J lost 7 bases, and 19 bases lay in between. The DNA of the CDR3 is TGTGCCAGCACCCCAGGGACGGCCGGCGGGACCCAGTACTTC. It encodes CASTPGTAGGTQYF.

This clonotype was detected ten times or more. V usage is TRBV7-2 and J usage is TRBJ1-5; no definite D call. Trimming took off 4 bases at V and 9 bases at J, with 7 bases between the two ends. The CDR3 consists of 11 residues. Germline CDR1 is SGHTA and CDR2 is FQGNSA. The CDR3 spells CASSYSGPQHF. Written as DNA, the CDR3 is TGTGCCAGCAGCTATAGCGGGCCCCAGCATTTT.

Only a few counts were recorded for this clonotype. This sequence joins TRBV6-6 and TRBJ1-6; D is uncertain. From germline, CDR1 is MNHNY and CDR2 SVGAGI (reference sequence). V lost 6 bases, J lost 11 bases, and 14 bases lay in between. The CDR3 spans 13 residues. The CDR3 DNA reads TGTGCCAGCAGCCCGTCCCGTGGTACACCCCTCCACTTT. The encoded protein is CASSPSRGTPLHF.

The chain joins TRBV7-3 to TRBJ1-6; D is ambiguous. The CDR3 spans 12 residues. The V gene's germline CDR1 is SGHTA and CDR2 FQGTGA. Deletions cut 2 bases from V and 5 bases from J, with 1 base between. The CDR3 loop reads CASSLDNSPLHF. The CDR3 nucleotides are TGTGCCAGCAGCTTAGATAATTCACCCCTCCACTTT.

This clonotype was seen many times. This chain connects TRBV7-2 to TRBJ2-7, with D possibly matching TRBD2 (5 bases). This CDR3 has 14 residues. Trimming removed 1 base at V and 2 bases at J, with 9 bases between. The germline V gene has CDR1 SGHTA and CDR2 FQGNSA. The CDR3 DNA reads TGTGCCAGCAGCTTAGGCGTCGGGACCTACGAGCAGTACTTC. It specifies CASSLGVGTYEQYF.

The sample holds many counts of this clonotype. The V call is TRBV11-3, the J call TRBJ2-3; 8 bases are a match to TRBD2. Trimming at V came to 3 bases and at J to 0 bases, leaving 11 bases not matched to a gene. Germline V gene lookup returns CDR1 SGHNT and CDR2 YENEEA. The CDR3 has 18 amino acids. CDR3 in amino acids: CASSFGVTSVSSTDTQYF. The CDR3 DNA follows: TGTGCCAGCAGCTTTGGGGTGACTAGCGTATCTAGCACAGATACGCAGTATTTT.

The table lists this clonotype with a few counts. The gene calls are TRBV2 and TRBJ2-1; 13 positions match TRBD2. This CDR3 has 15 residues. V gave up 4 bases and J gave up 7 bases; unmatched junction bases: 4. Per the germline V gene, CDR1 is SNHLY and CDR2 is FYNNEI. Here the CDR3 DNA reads TGTGCCAGCAGTGGACTAGCGGGAGGCGGAAATGAGCAGTTCTTC. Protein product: CASSGLAGGGNEQFF.

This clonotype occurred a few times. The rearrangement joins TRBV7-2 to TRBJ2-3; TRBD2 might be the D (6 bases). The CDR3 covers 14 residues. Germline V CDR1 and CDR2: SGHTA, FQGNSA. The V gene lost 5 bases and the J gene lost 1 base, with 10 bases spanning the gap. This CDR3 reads CASSPTSRTDTQYF. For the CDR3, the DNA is TGTGCCAGCAGCCCGACTAGTCGCACAGATACGCAGTATTTT.

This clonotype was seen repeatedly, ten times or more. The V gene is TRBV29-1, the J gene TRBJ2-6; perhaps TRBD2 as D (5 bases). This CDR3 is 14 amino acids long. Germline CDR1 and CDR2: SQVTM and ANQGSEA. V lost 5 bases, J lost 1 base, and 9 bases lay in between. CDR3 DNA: TGCAGCGTTAGAGGGTTATCTGGGGCCAACGTCCTGACTTTC. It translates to CSVRGLSGANVLTF.